Listed below are T cell receptor beta chains from one sample, sequenced in a study of shared clonotypes between healthy human individuals. Sequencing was performed with immunoSEQ multiplex PCR; in TCRdb, only in-frame clones are kept and a portion is missing. Among roughly 2 million clones listed, 85% to 95% were seen once. Material for sequencing was naive CD4+ T cells sorted from blood. The source is a man younger than 35 in good health. The CDR3 runs from the conserved cysteine through the conserved F or W. The order of the fields is V gene, J gene, clone size, D gene, CDR3 DNA, CDR3 protein. A D gene is named only where the DNA matches it firmly. Rows give clone size only sometimes, using once, few, many, or a class for an expanded clone.

V: TRBV11-3
J: TRBJ2-3
size: .
D: .
DNA: TGTGCCAGCAGCCTTCTGGACGGAGATACGCAGTATTTT
CDR3: CASSLLDGDTQYF

V: TRBV2
J: TRBJ2-7
size: .
D: TRBD2
DNA: TGTGCCAGCAGTGAAGCGAGCGGGAGGTTCTACGAGCAGTACTTC
CDR3: CASSEASGRFYEQYF

V: TRBV11-2
J: TRBJ2-7
size: .
D: TRBD2
DNA: TGTGCCAGCAGCTTAGTCCCCACTAGCGGGAGTATCTACGAGCAGTACTTC
CDR3: CASSLVPTSGSIYEQYF

V: TRBV19
J: TRBJ1-3
size: .
D: .
DNA: TGTGCCAGTAGTATAGATGGGGGCTCTGGAAACACCATATATTTT
CDR3: CASSIDGGSGNTIYF

V: TRBV30
J: TRBJ1-1
size: once
D: .
DNA: TGTGCCTGGAGTGTATGGGGTTGGACTGAAGCTTTCTTT
CDR3: CAWSVWGWTEAFF

V: TRBV6-1
J: TRBJ1-1
size: .
D: TRBD1
DNA: TGTGCCAGCAGCGGGACAGAGAACACTGAAGCTTTCTTT
CDR3: CASSGTENTEAFF

V: TRBV27
J: TRBJ1-2
size: .
D: .
DNA: TGTGCCAGCAGTCCCCTCATCAGGGGCCCATACACCTTC
CDR3: CASSPLIRGPYTF

V: TRBV6-1
J: TRBJ1-2
size: few
D: TRBD1
DNA: TGTGCCAGCAGGACAGGGAACTATGGCTACACCTTC
CDR3: CASRTGNYGYTF

V: TRBV4-1
J: TRBJ2-1
size: .
D: TRBD2
DNA: TGCGCCAGCAGCCAAACACTAGCGGTTTACAATGAGCAGTTCTTC
CDR3: CASSQTLAVYNEQFF

V: TRBV7-3
J: TRBJ1-1
size: .
D: .
DNA: TGTGCCAGCAGCACCAGGGCGGGACTTGAAGCTTTCTTT
CDR3: CASSTRAGLEAFF

V: TRBV18
J: TRBJ1-1
size: once
D: .
DNA: TGTGCCAGCTCTTCCATGAGGGAGGACACTGAAGCTTTCTTT
CDR3: CASSSMREDTEAFF

V: TRBV5-4
J: TRBJ1-1
size: .
D: .
DNA: TGTGCCAGCAGCTTGGGTGATGGTGTCACTGAAGCTTTCTTT
CDR3: CASSLGDGVTEAFF

V: TRBV6-5
J: TRBJ2-7
size: .
D: TRBD1
DNA: TGTGCCAGTCGGACAGGGGGAAGGTACGAGCAGTACTTC
CDR3: CASRTGGRYEQYF

V: TRBV5-1
J: TRBJ2-6
size: .
D: .
DNA: TGCGCCAGCAGCTTGCCTTGGGGCTCTGGGGCCAACGTCCTGACTTTC
CDR3: CASSLPWGSGANVLTF

V: TRBV7-9
J: TRBJ2-7
size: .
D: TRBD1
DNA: TGTGCCAGCAGCCTAAAGGGGGCGCCGGACGAGCAGTACTTC
CDR3: CASSLKGAPDEQYF

V: TRBV4-1
J: TRBJ1-4
size: .
D: .
DNA: TGCGCCAGCAGCCACATCAGAGCAACTAATGAAAAACTGTTTTTT
CDR3: CASSHIRATNEKLFF

V: TRBV10-1
J: TRBJ2-1
size: .
D: .
DNA: TGCGCCAGCAGACAGGGTGGCCTGGGCGAGCAGTTCTTC
CDR3: CASRQGGLGEQFF

V: TRBV6-5
J: TRBJ2-3
size: .
D: TRBD2
DNA: TGTGCCAGCACCCCAAGCGGGATGGATACGCAGTATTTT
CDR3: CASTPSGMDTQYF

V: TRBV4-1
J: TRBJ2-3
size: .
D: TRBD2
DNA: TGCGCCAGCAGCCAAAGAAGGGCTAGCGGGGAGGGATCAGATACGCAGTATTTT
CDR3: CASSQRRASGEGSDTQYF

V: TRBV15
J: TRBJ1-5
size: .
D: .
DNA: TGTGCCACCAGCAGAGATGGGAGGGGCAATCAGCCCCAGCATTTT
CDR3: CATSRDGRGNQPQHF

V: TRBV19
J: TRBJ2-7
size: .
D: TRBD2
DNA: TGTGCCAGTAGTATGTATAGCGCGGGGGAAGAGGAGCAGTACTTC
CDR3: CASSMYSAGEEEQYF

V: TRBV7-2
J: TRBJ2-7
size: .
D: .
DNA: TGTGCCAGCAGTGCTCAGCGGGTCTACTCCTACGAGCAGTACTTC
CDR3: CASSAQRVYSYEQYF

V: TRBV28
J: TRBJ1-4
size: .
D: .
DNA: TGTGCCAGCAGTTCGTCGGGCCCGGGAGAAAAACTGTTTTTT
CDR3: CASSSSGPGEKLFF

V: TRBV11-2
J: TRBJ2-5
size: once
D: .
DNA: TGTGCCAGCAGCTTAGGAACTAGCCTGCAAGAGACCCAGTACTTC
CDR3: CASSLGTSLQETQYF

V: TRBV5-1
J: TRBJ1-2
size: .
D: TRBD1
DNA: TGCGCCAGCAGCACGGACAGGGGGAACTATGGCTACACCTTC
CDR3: CASSTDRGNYGYTF

V: TRBV5-1
J: TRBJ2-6
size: .
D: .
DNA: TGCGCCAGCAGCTTGGCCCGAGGGGACAAGAGCTCTGGGGCCAACGTCCTGACTTTC
CDR3: CASSLARGDKSSGANVLTF

V: TRBV6-6
J: TRBJ1-4
size: .
D: .
DNA: TGTGCCAGCAGTCCAGACGAAAAACTGTTTTTT
CDR3: CASSPDEKLFF

V: TRBV7-2
J: TRBJ2-5
size: .
D: TRBD2
DNA: TGTGCCAGCAGCTTATGGTTTAATCCGGGAGGGGAGACCCAGTACTTC
CDR3: CASSLWFNPGGETQYF

V: TRBV11-2
J: TRBJ2-7
size: .
D: TRBD2
DNA: TGTGCCAGCAGCTTAGATGGGCTAGCGGGAGGCTACGAGCAGTACTTC
CDR3: CASSLDGLAGGYEQYF

V: TRBV7-9
J: TRBJ2-5
size: .
D: .
DNA: TGTGCCAGCAGCTTCCGTAGGACTAACACAGATAGAGAGACCCAGTACTTC
CDR3: CASSFRRTNTDRETQYF

V: TRBV2
J: TRBJ1-5
size: .
D: TRBD1
DNA: TGTGCCAGCAGCAGACAGGGGGTAAAAAATCAGCCCCAGCATTTT
CDR3: CASSRQGVKNQPQHF

V: TRBV7-2
J: TRBJ2-4
size: .
D: .
DNA: TGTGCCAGCAGCTTGGACCAGCGCGGCAAAAACATTCAGTACTTC
CDR3: CASSLDQRGKNIQYF

V: TRBV29-1
J: TRBJ1-1
size: .
D: TRBD1
DNA: TGCAGCGTTGGGGTTGACAGGGTTGAAGCTTTCTTT
CDR3: CSVGVDRVEAFF

V: TRBV6-1
J: TRBJ2-7
size: .
D: TRBD1
DNA: TGTGCCAGCAGTGAAGCCTCGGGACAGGGGGCTTCTGCCTACGAGCAGTACTTC
CDR3: CASSEASGQGASAYEQYF

V: TRBV14
J: TRBJ2-3
size: .
D: .
DNA: TGTGCCAGCAGCCCTCTTAACACAGATACGCAGTATTTT
CDR3: CASSPLNTDTQYF

V: TRBV9
J: TRBJ1-5
size: .
D: .
DNA: TGTGCCAGCAGCGTAGGGTCAGCTAGCAATCAGCCCCAGCATTTT
CDR3: CASSVGSASNQPQHF

V: TRBV5-1
J: TRBJ2-5
size: .
D: .
DNA: TGCGCCAGCAGTCATAAGGGGGAAGAGACCCAGTACTTC
CDR3: CASSHKGEETQYF

V: TRBV6-6
J: TRBJ1-2
size: .
D: .
DNA: TGTGCCAGCAGTTACCAGGGATCCGGACAGACGGGCTACACCTTC
CDR3: CASSYQGSGQTGYTF

V: TRBV11-2
J: TRBJ2-3
size: .
D: .
DNA: TGTGCCAGCAGCTTAGGCGGGGGCCACACAGATACGCAGTATTTT
CDR3: CASSLGGGHTDTQYF